Detailed here is one TCR beta chain. Its specificity is not known. This entry belongs to a study of identical twins. All donors were healthy, and all were Caucasian. The ends were cut back, 2 bases at V and 4 bases at J, with 5 bases in the middle. CDR1 is MDHEN, CDR2 SYDVKM, per germline. The CDR3 is made up of 12 amino acids. Study-wide results and limits: Less excess twin sharing appeared in beta out-of-frame sequences. Within twin pairs, the out-of-frame alpha sequences they shared showed excess low generation probability.

One entry per CDR3 protein, called by TCRdb with MiXCR from the 5' RACE reads. The table records around 300,000 distinct CDR3 sequences, more than 6.5% of them present only once. These same data were also listed under a study on yellow fever vaccine responses in identical twins. Turning to that study: Vaccine T cell responses of twins reportedly seemed partly convergent and partly personalized.

The chain is built from TRBV28 and TRBJ1-1; D gene uncertain. This sequence was found in a woman between 18 and 29 years old in good health. Sequenced: memory (CD45RO+) T cells sorted from blood. The CDR3 nucleotides read TGTGCCAGCAGTTTAGTTTTCACTGAAGCTTTCTTT. Amino acid sequence: CASSLVFTEAFF.